This record covers a single TCR beta chain. This entry is derived from a study of shared T cell receptors in the human thymus. This table comes from immunoSEQ multiplex PCR, and its TCRdb copy is limited to in-frame clones, with some not included. This table has about 380,000 clones, 85% to 95% appearing once. The CDR3 consists of 15 residues. V was cut by 5 bases and J by 0 bases, with 12 bases left in between. Germline CDR1 MDHEN, CDR2 SYDVKM. The J gene is TRBJ2-3, the V gene TRBV28; tentatively, D is TRBD1 (6 bases). The sample taken for sequencing was thymocytes. This TCR derives from a human donor. Here the CDR3 DNA reads TGTGCCAGCAGTCCGGACAGTCCTAGCACAGATACGCAGTATTTT. Its translation is CASSPDSPSTDTQYF.